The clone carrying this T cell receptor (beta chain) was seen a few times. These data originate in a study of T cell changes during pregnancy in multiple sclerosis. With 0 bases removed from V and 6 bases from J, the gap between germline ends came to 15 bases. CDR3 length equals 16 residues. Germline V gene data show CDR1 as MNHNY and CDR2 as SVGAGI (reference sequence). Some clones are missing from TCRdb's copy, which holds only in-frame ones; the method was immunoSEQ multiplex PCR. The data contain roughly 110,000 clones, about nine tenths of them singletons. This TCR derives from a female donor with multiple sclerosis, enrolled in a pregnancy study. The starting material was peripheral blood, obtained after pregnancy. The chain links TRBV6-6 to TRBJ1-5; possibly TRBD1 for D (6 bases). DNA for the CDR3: TGTGCCAGCAGTTACTCGAAAGGGGGGGCAGTTCAGCCCCAGCATTTT. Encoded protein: CASSYSKGGAVQPQHF.